These T cell receptor beta chains were read from a single sample in a study of T cell responses to AZD1222 COVID-19 vaccine. Profiled with immunoSEQ multiplex PCR; TCRdb holds only in-frame clones, not every one. The sample records over 150,000 clones, approximately 87% being singletons. The sequences come from peripheral blood, collected on day 0 of MenACWY control vaccination. The receptors derive from an adult in good health. Each CDR3 is given with its conserved first and last residue. Each record gives: clone size, J gene, V gene, D gene, CDR3 protein, CDR3 DNA. D genes are given only for firm matches. Part of the rows lack a size; the others show once, few, many or a class for expanded clones.

clone_size: NA
j_call: TRBJ1-1
v_call: TRBV6-6
d_call: NA
cdr3_aa: CASTEGRRTFF
cdr3_nt: TGTGCCAGCACTGAGGGGAGGAGAACTTTCTTT

clone_size: few
j_call: TRBJ1-6
v_call: TRBV5-1
d_call: NA
cdr3_aa: CASSRSGIDSYNSPLHF
cdr3_nt: TGCGCCAGCAGCCGCTCAGGGATCGACTCCTATAATTCACCCCTCCACTTT

clone_size: NA
j_call: TRBJ1-1
v_call: TRBV29-1
d_call: NA
cdr3_aa: CSVDQVGGAEAFF
cdr3_nt: TGCAGCGTTGACCAAGTCGGAGGGGCTGAAGCTTTCTTT

clone_size: NA
j_call: TRBJ1-1
v_call: TRBV7-2
d_call: NA
cdr3_aa: CASSLVGYEAFF
cdr3_nt: TGTGCCAGCAGCTTAGTCGGGTATGAAGCTTTCTTT

clone_size: NA
j_call: TRBJ2-1
v_call: TRBV9
d_call: NA
cdr3_aa: CASSVGAGVQFF
cdr3_nt: TGTGCCAGCAGCGTAGGGGCGGGTGTGCAGTTCTTC

clone_size: NA
j_call: TRBJ2-7
v_call: TRBV5-1
d_call: NA
cdr3_aa: CASSVDYRAEQYF
cdr3_nt: TGCGCCAGCAGCGTGGACTATCGGGCCGAGCAGTACTTC

clone_size: NA
j_call: TRBJ1-3
v_call: TRBV19
d_call: NA
cdr3_aa: CASTPDGYSGNTIYF
cdr3_nt: TGTGCCAGTACCCCCGACGGCTACTCTGGAAACACCATATATTTT

clone_size: NA
j_call: TRBJ1-2
v_call: TRBV28
d_call: NA
cdr3_aa: CASSLNRGYTF
cdr3_nt: TGTGCCAGCAGTTTAAATCGGGGCTACACCTTC

clone_size: NA
j_call: TRBJ2-1
v_call: TRBV2
d_call: TRBD1
cdr3_aa: CATPRDRTYNEQFF
cdr3_nt: TGTGCCACCCCCCGGGACAGGACCTACAATGAGCAGTTCTTC

clone_size: NA
j_call: TRBJ2-5
v_call: TRBV6-2/TRBV6-3
d_call: NA
cdr3_aa: CASSWSQEETQYF
cdr3_nt: TGTGCCAGCAGTTGGTCCCAGGAAGAGACCCAGTACTTC

clone_size: few
j_call: TRBJ1-5
v_call: TRBV19
d_call: TRBD1
cdr3_aa: CASEQTGRSQPQHF
cdr3_nt: TGTGCCAGTGAACAGACAGGGCGAAGCCAGCCCCAGCATTTT

clone_size: few
j_call: TRBJ2-1
v_call: TRBV5-1
d_call: TRBD2
cdr3_aa: CASSPGTSGGDNEQFF
cdr3_nt: TGCGCCAGCAGCCCCGGGACTAGCGGGGGGGACAATGAGCAGTTCTTC

clone_size: once
j_call: TRBJ1-2
v_call: TRBV30
d_call: TRBD1
cdr3_aa: CAWSSQGNYGYTF
cdr3_nt: TGTGCCTGGAGTTCACAGGGGAACTATGGCTACACCTTC

clone_size: once
j_call: TRBJ1-1
v_call: TRBV11-2
d_call: NA
cdr3_aa: CASSSYRERATEAFF
cdr3_nt: TGTGCCAGCAGCTCCTACAGGGAAAGGGCCACTGAAGCTTTCTTT

clone_size: NA
j_call: TRBJ1-1
v_call: TRBV10-3
d_call: NA
cdr3_aa: CAIGSPNTEAFF
cdr3_nt: TGTGCCATCGGGAGTCCTAACACTGAAGCTTTCTTT

clone_size: NA
j_call: TRBJ2-1
v_call: TRBV6-5
d_call: TRBD1
cdr3_aa: CASSFPQGNEQFF
cdr3_nt: TGTGCCAGCAGTTTCCCACAGGGGAATGAGCAGTTCTTC

clone_size: NA
j_call: TRBJ2-7
v_call: TRBV9
d_call: NA
cdr3_aa: CASSVDGDTYEQYF
cdr3_nt: TGTGCCAGCAGCGTAGATGGGGATACCTACGAGCAGTACTTC

clone_size: NA
j_call: TRBJ1-6
v_call: TRBV5-5
d_call: NA
cdr3_aa: CASSSGVQNSPLHF
cdr3_nt: TGTGCCAGCAGCTCCGGGGTGCAAAATTCACCCCTCCACTTT

clone_size: once
j_call: TRBJ1-1
v_call: TRBV6-5
d_call: NA
cdr3_aa: CASSSIYRAAAEAFF
cdr3_nt: TGTGCCAGCAGTTCCATATACAGGGCTGCCGCTGAAGCTTTCTTT

clone_size: NA
j_call: TRBJ1-2
v_call: TRBV3-1/TRBV3-2
d_call: NA
cdr3_aa: CASSRANYGYTF
cdr3_nt: TGTGCCAGCAGCCGGGCTAACTATGGCTACACCTTC

clone_size: NA
j_call: TRBJ1-1
v_call: TRBV29-1
d_call: NA
cdr3_aa: CSGRGPSTEAFF
cdr3_nt: TGCAGCGGGAGGGGCCCGTCAACTGAAGCTTTCTTT

clone_size: few
j_call: TRBJ1-3
v_call: TRBV10-3
d_call: TRBD1
cdr3_aa: CAISEAGGWDTIYF
cdr3_nt: TGTGCCATCAGTGAGGCAGGGGGCTGGGACACCATATATTTT

clone_size: NA
j_call: TRBJ2-3
v_call: TRBV28
d_call: TRBD2
cdr3_aa: CAAPPSGGANTDTQYF
cdr3_nt: TGTGCCGCCCCTCCTAGCGGGGGGGCCAACACAGATACGCAGTATTTT

clone_size: NA
j_call: TRBJ2-3
v_call: TRBV12-5
d_call: NA
cdr3_aa: CASGLVPDGQGVSRSTDTQYF
cdr3_nt: TGTGCTAGTGGTTTGGTACCAGACGGTCAGGGAGTCTCCCGAAGCACAGATACGCAGTATTTT

clone_size: once
j_call: TRBJ2-5
v_call: TRBV28
d_call: NA
cdr3_aa: CASSSTQETQYF
cdr3_nt: TGTGCCAGCAGTTCTACTCAAGAGACCCAGTACTTC

clone_size: NA
j_call: TRBJ1-3
v_call: TRBV5-1
d_call: NA
cdr3_aa: CASSLGTGQLSGNTIYF
cdr3_nt: TGCGCCAGCAGCTTGGGGACGGGGCAGCTCTCTGGAAACACCATATATTTT

clone_size: NA
j_call: TRBJ1-3
v_call: TRBV27
d_call: TRBD1
cdr3_aa: CASSRTGAFGNTIYF
cdr3_nt: TGTGCCAGCAGCCGAACAGGGGCGTTCGGGAACACCATATATTTT

clone_size: once
j_call: TRBJ2-2
v_call: TRBV11-2
d_call: TRBD1
cdr3_aa: CASSPGQFLTNTGELFF
cdr3_nt: TGTGCCAGCAGTCCGGGACAGTTTTTAACAAACACCGGGGAGCTGTTTTTT

clone_size: once
j_call: TRBJ2-7
v_call: TRBV4-1
d_call: NA
cdr3_aa: CASSQGEGVFYEQYF
cdr3_nt: TGCGCCAGCAGCCAGGGGGAGGGGGTTTTTTACGAGCAGTACTTC

clone_size: once
j_call: TRBJ1-2
v_call: TRBV11-2
d_call: NA
cdr3_aa: CASSLDSGTYGYTF
cdr3_nt: TGTGCCAGCAGCTTAGATTCAGGGACCTATGGCTACACCTTC

clone_size: NA
j_call: TRBJ2-2
v_call: TRBV5-1
d_call: NA
cdr3_aa: CASRGSSGTGELFF
cdr3_nt: TGCGCCAGCAGGGGATCTTCCGGCACCGGGGAGCTGTTTTTT

clone_size: NA
j_call: TRBJ2-5
v_call: TRBV6-1
d_call: TRBD2
cdr3_aa: CASSEWAGGSHETQYF
cdr3_nt: TGTGCCAGCAGTGAATGGGCGGGCGGGAGTCACGAGACCCAGTACTTC

clone_size: NA
j_call: TRBJ2-1
v_call: TRBV24-1
d_call: NA
cdr3_aa: CATSDLRNEQFF
cdr3_nt: TGTGCCACCAGTGACCTAAGGAATGAGCAGTTCTTC

clone_size: NA
j_call: TRBJ1-2
v_call: TRBV6-4
d_call: NA
cdr3_aa: CASSDSDGNGYTF
cdr3_nt: TGTGCCAGCAGTGACTCGGACGGGAATGGCTACACCTTC

clone_size: few
j_call: TRBJ1-1
v_call: TRBV27
d_call: NA
cdr3_aa: CASSLLGRGGTEAFF
cdr3_nt: TGTGCCAGCAGTCTACTCGGAAGGGGTGGGACTGAAGCTTTCTTT

clone_size: few
j_call: TRBJ2-2
v_call: TRBV5-1
d_call: TRBD2
cdr3_aa: CASSLLAGRTGELFF
cdr3_nt: TGCGCCAGCAGCTTACTAGCGGGGCGGACCGGGGAGCTGTTTTTT

clone_size: once
j_call: TRBJ1-1
v_call: TRBV25-1
d_call: NA
cdr3_aa: CASSEYGPSAEAFF
cdr3_nt: TGTGCCAGCAGTGAATATGGGCCGAGCGCTGAAGCTTTCTTT

clone_size: NA
j_call: TRBJ2-5
v_call: TRBV21-1
d_call: NA
cdr3_aa: CASSKGVSGIEETQYF
cdr3_nt: TGTGCCAGCAGCAAAGGGGTATCCGGTATCGAAGAGACCCAGTACTTC

clone_size: NA
j_call: TRBJ1-1
v_call: TRBV19
d_call: NA
cdr3_aa: CASSIDGGYSEAFF
cdr3_nt: TGTGCCAGTAGTATAGATGGCGGCTATTCTGAAGCTTTCTTT

clone_size: NA
j_call: TRBJ2-7
v_call: TRBV30
d_call: NA
cdr3_aa: CAWSVWGVHEQYF
cdr3_nt: TGTGCCTGGAGTGTGTGGGGGGTCCACGAGCAGTACTTC

clone_size: NA
j_call: TRBJ1-6
v_call: TRBV6-5
d_call: NA
cdr3_aa: CASMVGMGGTPLHF
cdr3_nt: TGTGCCAGCATGGTAGGAATGGGGGGCACCCCCCTCCACTTT

clone_size: NA
j_call: TRBJ1-2
v_call: TRBV19
d_call: TRBD1
cdr3_aa: CASSIYRGLDYGYTF
cdr3_nt: TGTGCCAGTAGTATATACAGGGGGCTGGACTATGGCTACACCTTC

clone_size: once
j_call: TRBJ2-7
v_call: TRBV13
d_call: NA
cdr3_aa: CASTVGRDSYEQYF
cdr3_nt: TGTGCCAGCACCGTGGGACGGGACTCCTACGAGCAGTACTTC

clone_size: NA
j_call: TRBJ2-1
v_call: TRBV6-4
d_call: NA
cdr3_aa: CASSAGPMPGEQFF
cdr3_nt: TGTGCCAGCAGTGCTGGGCCGATGCCGGGTGAGCAGTTCTTC

clone_size: NA
j_call: TRBJ1-4
v_call: TRBV5-1
d_call: TRBD1
cdr3_aa: CASSLGQGTATNEKLFF
cdr3_nt: TGCGCCAGCAGCTTGGGACAGGGGACCGCAACTAATGAAAAACTGTTTTTT

clone_size: NA
j_call: TRBJ1-1
v_call: TRBV7-3
d_call: NA
cdr3_aa: CASSRGVGDTEAFF
cdr3_nt: TGTGCCAGCAGCCGCGGAGTGGGGGACACTGAAGCTTTCTTT

clone_size: NA
j_call: TRBJ2-5
v_call: TRBV6-2/TRBV6-3
d_call: TRBD1
cdr3_aa: CASSGTAETQYF
cdr3_nt: TGTGCCAGCAGCGGGACAGCAGAGACCCAGTACTTC